These 31 T cell receptor beta chains came from one sample sequenced in a study of T cells in Graves' hyperthyroidism and ophthalmopathy. RNA transcripts were the template for amplifying TCR beta CDR3 regions. Researchers ran a first-round RT-PCR on the TCR CDR3 using the HTBI primer set. TCRdb re-derived calls from the multiplex PCR reads in MiXCR, one entry per CDR3 protein. The table records hundreds of thousands of distinct CDR3 sequences, approximately 15% of them present only once. Sequenced material: blood. These receptors were obtained from a woman younger than 45 with Graves' hyperthyroidism.

This clonotype came up many times. The V and J genes are TRBV6-1 and TRBJ2-7; D not resolved. Germline V gene data show CDR1 as MNHNS and CDR2 as SASEGT. With 6 bases removed from V and 4 bases from J, the gap between germline ends came to 22 bases. The CDR3 is made up of 16 amino acids. CDR3 sequence (DNA): TGTGCCAGCAGCAAAATGGACCGAACGGGCGGATACGAGCAGTACTTC. It codes for CASSKMDRTGGYEQYF.

There are a few counts of this clonotype. This chain links TRBV20-1 with TRBJ2-2, with TRBD1 matching 8 bases. The CDR3 runs 17 residues. J gave up 4 bases and V 2 bases, and 12 bases lay outside the gene matches. The germline V gene has CDR1 DFQATT and CDR2 SNEGSKA (reference sequence). In DNA, the CDR3 is TGCAGTGCTAGATCGGCAGGGGGCGCATCGGCCACCGGGGAGCTGTTTTTT. Its protein product is CSARSAGGASATGELFF.

This clonotype was detected ten times or more. The gene calls are TRBV20-1 and TRBJ2-2; D is unresolved. The CDR3 is 14 residues long. The germline V and J ends were trimmed by 3 bases and 5 bases, with 13 bases remaining between them. CDR1 and CDR2 (germline): DFQATT, SNEGSKA (reference sequence). The CDR3 sequence is CSARIGPTTGELFF. The CDR3 DNA reads TGCAGTGCTAGGATAGGACCAACAACCGGGGAGCTGTTTTTT.

V is TRBV20-1 and J is TRBJ2-5, with D possibly being TRBD1 or TRBD2 (5 bases each). V lost 1 base, J lost 3 bases, and 15 bases lay in between. The CDR3 length is 15 residues. Germline V lookup: CDR1 DFQATT, CDR2 SNEGSKA (reference sequence). CDR3 nucleotide sequence: TGCAGTGCTAGAGGGGACCCACATACCGAAGAGACCCAGTACTTC. Its translation: CSARGDPHTEETQYF.

This clonotype was found many times. The chain recombines TRBV6-1 with TRBJ2-1; D remains ambiguous. V lost 6 bases and J 6 bases, leaving 18 bases between the germline ends. The CDR3 has 15 amino acids. The germline V gene encodes CDR1 MNHNS and CDR2 SASEGT. CDR3 residues: CASSKARTDFNEQFF. CDR3 bases: TGTGCCAGCAGCAAAGCCCGAACAGATTTCAATGAGCAGTTCTTC.

This clonotype occurred many times. The chain combines TRBV20-1 with TRBJ2-7, with D unresolved. CDR3 length: 15 amino acids. Between the trimmed V and J ends, which lost 0 bases and 0 bases, there was a span of 12 bases. Germline V CDR1 and CDR2: DFQATT, SNEGSKA (reference sequence). Written as DNA, the CDR3 is TGCAGTGCTAGAGATACGGTGCTGAGCTCCTACGAGCAGTACTTC. Protein sequence: CSARDTVLSSYEQYF.

The V gene is TRBV10-2, the J gene TRBJ2-3, with TRBD2 matching over 7 bases. This CDR3 region has 17 residues. The germline V gene has CDR1 WSHSY and CDR2 SAAADI. Trimming removed 8 bases from V and 3 bases from J; junction bases left unmatched: 17. The CDR3 bases are TGCGCCAGCGCGGGGGAGGCGAGGGTACGTGCAACAGATACGCAGTATTTT. This gives the protein CASAGEARVRATDTQYF.

The chain is built from TRBV7-2 and TRBJ2-1, with no clear D. The CDR3 loop spans 15 amino acids. Germline values: CDR1 SGHTA, CDR2 FQGNSA. V gave up 2 bases and J gave up 9 bases, with 17 bases separating them. CDR3 region: CASSLSPPGRGEQFF. CDR3 coding DNA: TGTGCCAGCAGCTTATCCCCCCCAGGTCGCGGTGAGCAGTTCTTC.

V gene TRBV7-9 combines with J gene TRBJ2-4; tentatively, D is TRBD1 (6 bases). CDR3 length equals 15 residues. Germline V gene lookup returns CDR1 SEHNR and CDR2 FQNEAQ (reference sequence). V dropped 5 bases and J dropped 7 bases, with 18 bases sitting between them. The CDR3 sequence is CASSESQGPLNIQYF. The CDR3 DNA is TGTGCCAGCAGCGAAAGTCAGGGGCCCTTGAACATTCAGTACTTC.

This clonotype was counted between two and nine times. This may come from a read error, since a much larger clone is one base off. The CDR3 DNA sequence: TGTGCCAGCTCCGATAGACCGCTGAACGCTGAAGCTTTCTTT. Residues: CASSDRPLNAEAFF. V and J are TRBV12-3 or TRBV12-4 and TRBJ1-1; no firm D call. There are 14 residues in the CDR3.

The sample holds many counts of this clonotype. The chain recombines TRBV28 with TRBJ2-4; no clear D. This CDR3 comprises 13 residues. Trimming removed 3 bases from V and 7 bases from J, with 10 bases in between. Per germline, CDR1 MDHEN and CDR2 SYDVKM. The CDR3 is CASSFPPPNIQYF. The CDR3 DNA is TGTGCCAGCAGTTTCCCCCCTCCCAACATTCAGTACTTC.

The CDR3 DNA is TGTGCCAGCATCCTCCGTGGAAGCAGGGGCTACACCTTC. Translating it yields CASILRGSRGYTF. V usage is TRBV9 and J usage is TRBJ1-2; no reliable D call. CDR3 length: 13 residues. Germline-derived CDR1 and CDR2 are SGDLS and YYNGEE. V was pared by 6 bases and J by 8 bases, with 17 bases between.

The rearrangement uses TRBV20-1 and TRBJ1-3; D gene unclear. Looked up from germline, CDR1 is DFQATT and CDR2 is SNEGSKA (reference sequence). V lost 4 bases and J lost 0, with 10 bases in between. This CDR3 comprises 14 residues. The CDR3 nucleotides read TGCAGTGCTACCGACTCCCACTCTGGAAACACCATATATTTT. Its protein is CSATDSHSGNTIYF.

This clonotype was counted ten times or more. The rearrangement joins TRBV28 to TRBJ2-1; D might be TRBD1 or TRBD2, each matching 5 bases. The V gene's germline CDR1 is MDHEN and CDR2 SYDVKM. The CDR3 is 12 amino acids. V lost 8 bases and J lost 6, with 11 bases in between. This CDR3 reads CASGGLVNEQFF. DNA of the CDR3: TGTGCCAGCGGGGGTTTGGTCAATGAGCAGTTCTTC.

This clonotype was seen more than once but under ten times. This sequence joins TRBV6-1 and TRBJ1-6; D gene uncertain. Between the trimmed V and J ends, which lost 4 bases and 0 bases, there was a span of 13 bases. The CDR3 is made up of 17 amino acids. Germline CDR1 and CDR2: MNHNS and SASEGT. The CDR3 DNA reads as TGTGCCAGCAGTGGGCAGGAAAGAAGCTCCTATAATTCACCCCTCCACTTT. Protein: CASSGQERSSYNSPLHF.

The chain combines TRBV5-1 with TRBJ2-1, with TRBD2 as a possible D gene (6 bases). V was trimmed by 4 bases and J by 3 bases, leaving 8 bases between them. Germline V gene sequence: CDR1 SGHRS, CDR2 YFSETQ. This CDR3 region has 13 residues. The CDR3 sequence is CASSTGVYNEQFF. The CDR3, as DNA: TGCGCCAGCAGCACGGGGGTCTACAATGAGCAGTTCTTC.

Ten or more counts support this clonotype. The CDR3 bases are TGTGCCAGCAGCTTGGTAGGTGATCGCTATGGCTACACCTTC. Translating gives CASSLVGDRYGYTF. The V gene is TRBV5-4, the J gene TRBJ1-2; no clear D. Trimming left V 0 bases short and J 4 bases short, with 10 bases between. Germline V gene sequence: CDR1 SGHNT, CDR2 YYREEE (reference sequence). The CDR3 loop spans 14 amino acids.

This clonotype was counted between two and nine times. This rearrangement joins TRBV28 to TRBJ2-4; no reliable D call. Germline-derived CDR1 and CDR2 are MDHEN and SYDVKM. CDR3 length: 15 amino acids. With 2 bases removed from V and 9 bases from J, the gap between germline ends came to 17 bases. CDR3 residues: CASSLEPAVRGIQYF. CDR3 DNA sequence: TGTGCCAGCAGTTTAGAGCCTGCCGTACGTGGCATTCAGTACTTC.

J is TRBJ1-6 and V is TRBV11-2, with no clear D. CDR3 size: 15 residues. V was shortened by 5 bases and J by 0 bases, with 8 bases between the two germline ends. Germline CDR1 and CDR2: SGHAT and FQNNGV. The CDR3 nucleotides are TGTGCCAGCAGCAGCGGTAGCTCCTATAATTCACCCCTCCACTTT. Translated: CASSSGSSYNSPLHF.

This clonotype has at least ten counts. The chain has TRBV20-1 and TRBJ1-2; unclear D gene. Trimming shortened V by 2 bases and J by 4 bases, and 14 bases separated the two germline ends. This CDR3 has 14 residues. Germline V CDR1 and CDR2: DFQATT, SNEGSKA (reference sequence). CDR3 nucleotide sequence: TGCAGTGCTAGACGCATCGGCAGGCCCTATGGCTACACCTTC. This encodes CSARRIGRPYGYTF.

The chain carries TRBV20-1 and TRBJ2-3, with TRBD2 matching over 9 bases. This CDR3 has 16 amino acids. Per the germline V gene, CDR1 is DFQATT and CDR2 is SNEGSKA (reference sequence). V lost 6 bases, J lost 6 bases, and 16 bases stayed unmatched. The CDR3 loop reads CSAKKEAGGTGDTQYF. CDR3 coding DNA: TGCAGTGCCAAGAAGGAGGCGGGAGGGACGGGGGATACGCAGTATTTT.

The rearrangement joins TRBV18 to TRBJ2-7; the match to TRBD1 covers 7 bases. The V and J ends lost 1 base and 1 base, in that order; junction bases with no gene match: 1. Germline values: CDR1 KGHSH, CDR2 LQKENI. The CDR3 has 14 amino acids. The CDR3 loop reads CASSPLRGSYEQYF. DNA of the CDR3: TGTGCCAGCTCACCACTCAGGGGGTCCTACGAGCAGTACTTC.

V gene TRBV12-3 or TRBV12-4 combines with J gene TRBJ1-3; no definite D call. The CDR3 covers 16 residues. The ends were cut back, 3 bases at V and 1 base at J, with 13 bases in the middle. CDR3 DNA sequence: TGTGCCAGCAGTTTCGTCAGACGTGTATCTGGAAACACCATATATTTT. Translated: CASSFVRRVSGNTIYF.

This clonotype showed up many times. V and J are TRBV12-5 and TRBJ2-5; 9 bases map to TRBD1. CDR1 and CDR2 (germline): LGHNT, FRNRAP. The CDR3 loop spans 14 amino acids. Losses at the gene ends were 3 bases for V and 2 bases for J; bases not matched to a gene: 1. The CDR3, as DNA: TGTGCTAGTGGTTTAGGGACAGGGCAAGAGACCCAGTACTTC. Protein sequence: CASGLGTGQETQYF.

This clonotype was counted many times. This sequence joins TRBV20-1 and TRBJ1-2, with no clear D. The CDR3 extends over 12 amino acids. Trimming cost V 6 bases and J 8 bases, with 16 bases left between them. Germline CDR1 reads DFQATT; CDR2 reads SNEGSKA (reference sequence). DNA of the CDR3: TGCAGTGCCTCCATACGGTTGGAGGGCTACACCTTC. It translates to CSASIRLEGYTF.

Note on this clonotype: A much larger clone lies a single base off, so this may be a read error. V is TRBV12-3 or TRBV12-4 and J is TRBJ2-3, with D unclear. The CDR3 has 12 amino acids. Trimming removed 10 bases at V and 2 bases at J, with 10 bases between. The CDR3 here is CATSSPTDTQYF. The CDR3 coding sequence is TGTGCCACTAGTAGCCCCACAGATACGCAGTATTTT.

This clonotype showed up many times. V and J are TRBV20-1 and TRBJ2-7; D is possibly TRBD2 (5 bases). The CDR3 sequence is 15 residues long. CDR1 DFQATT and CDR2 SNEGSKA come from the germline V gene (reference sequence). Between the trimmed V and J ends, which lost 3 bases and 0 bases, there was a span of 15 bases. CDR3 in amino acids: CSARSAGPSSYEQYF. The DNA for the CDR3 is TGCAGTGCTAGGTCGGCGGGCCCAAGCTCCTACGAGCAGTACTTC.

This clonotype was detected only a few times. This rearrangement joins TRBV19 to TRBJ1-2, with 12 bases that match TRBD1. The CDR3 consists of 17 residues. The V gene's germline CDR1 is LNHDA and CDR2 SQIVND (reference sequence). After removal of 4 bases from V and 3 bases from J, the junction contained 9 bases not matched to a gene. CDR3 DNA: TGTGCCAGTAGTACCCGGGACAGGGGGCGCGGTGACTATGGCTACACCTTC. The encoded protein is CASSTRDRGRGDYGYTF. Drawing the rest from reference TRBV19 and TRBJ1-2, the complete variable domain is DGGITQSPKYLFRKEGQNVTLSCEQNLNHDAMYWYRQDPGQGLRLIYYSQIVNDFQKGDIAEGYSVSREKKESFPLTVTSAQKNPTAFYLCASSTRDRGRGDYGYTFGSGTRLTVV.

The J gene is TRBJ2-1, the V gene TRBV11-1, with no clear D. Trimming removed 6 bases from V and 6 bases from J, with 27 bases in between. The CDR3 runs 18 residues. Germline CDR1 is SGHAT and CDR2 is FQDESV (reference sequence). CDR3 protein: CASSLSSNYLRAGNEQFF. For the CDR3, the DNA is TGTGCCAGCAGTCTATCGAGCAATTATCTCCGGGCTGGCAATGAGCAGTTCTTC.

The chain recombines TRBV14 with TRBJ2-1, with 10 positions matching TRBD2. Per the germline V gene, CDR1 is SGHDN and CDR2 is FVKESK. The junction had 8 bases not matched to a gene; V was cut back by 6 bases and J by 9 bases. The CDR3 has 14 amino acids. Here the CDR3 reads CASRVAGGISEQFF. Written as DNA, the CDR3 is TGTGCCAGCAGGGTAGCGGGAGGAATATCTGAGCAGTTCTTC.

The rearrangement links TRBV7-2 to TRBJ2-7; TRBD2 aligns across 12 bases. Germline loops: CDR1 SGHTA, CDR2 FQGNSA. The CDR3 sequence is 17 residues long. V was clipped by 5 bases and J by 0 bases; unmatched bases: 8. CDR3 loop: CASSPGTSGLVSYEQYF. The CDR3 nucleotides are TGTGCCAGCAGCCCCGGGACTAGCGGGCTGGTCTCCTACGAGCAGTACTTC.